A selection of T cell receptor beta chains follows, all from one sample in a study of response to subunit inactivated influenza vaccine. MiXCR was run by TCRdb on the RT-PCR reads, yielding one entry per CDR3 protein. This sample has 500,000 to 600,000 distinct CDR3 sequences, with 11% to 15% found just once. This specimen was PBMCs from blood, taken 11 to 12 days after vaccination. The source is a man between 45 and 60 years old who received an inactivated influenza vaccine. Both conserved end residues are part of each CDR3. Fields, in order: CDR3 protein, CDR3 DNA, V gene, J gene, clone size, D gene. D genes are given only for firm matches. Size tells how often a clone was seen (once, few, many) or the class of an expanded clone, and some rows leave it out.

CDR3: CASSPGTTPVNEQFF
DNA: TGTGCCAGCAGCCCCGGGACTACTCCCGTGAATGAGCAGTTCTTC
V: TRBV7-3
J: TRBJ2-1
size: .
D: TRBD2

CDR3: CASSLATGTAEAFF
DNA: TGTGCCAGCAGCTTAGCGACGGGGACAGCTGAAGCTTTCTTT
V: TRBV7-2
J: TRBJ1-1
size: .
D: TRBD1

CDR3: CSAMGQGYEQYF
DNA: TGCAGTGCCATGGGACAGGGCTACGAGCAGTACTTC
V: TRBV20-1
J: TRBJ2-7
size: many
D: TRBD1

CDR3: CASSSSGTSGDTQYF
DNA: TGTGCCAGCAGCTCGTCCGGGACTAGCGGAGATACGCAGTATTTT
V: TRBV11-2
J: TRBJ2-3
size: few
D: TRBD2

CDR3: CASRAGVFDEQYF
DNA: TGTGCCAGCAGGGCGGGAGTCTTCGACGAGCAGTACTTC
V: TRBV6-2/TRBV6-3
J: TRBJ2-7
size: few
D: TRBD2

CDR3: CAISESQRGQERSQFF
DNA: TGTGCCATCAGTGAGTCTCAGCGGGGCCAGGAAAGGTCGCAGTTCTTC
V: TRBV10-3
J: TRBJ2-1
size: few
D: TRBD2

CDR3: CSDGLAGVGETQYF
DNA: TGCAGTGACGGACTAGCGGGAGTCGGGGAGACCCAGTACTTC
V: TRBV20-1
J: TRBJ2-5
size: few
D: TRBD2

CDR3: CATSDYSNTGELFF
DNA: TGTGCCACCAGTGATTATTCGAACACCGGGGAGCTGTTTTTT
V: TRBV24-1
J: TRBJ2-2
size: few
D: .

CDR3: CASSYVLHNEQFF
DNA: TGTGCCAGCAGTTACGTCCTGCACAATGAGCAGTTCTTC
V: TRBV6-6
J: TRBJ2-1
size: .
D: .

CDR3: CASSPTTSYEQYF
DNA: TGTGCCAGCAGCCCGACTACCTCCTACGAGCAGTACTTC
V: TRBV6-2/TRBV6-3
J: TRBJ2-7
size: few
D: .

CDR3: CASIRNPTRAETQYF
DNA: TGTGCCAGCATTAGAAACCCGACTCGGGCGGAGACCCAGTACTTC
V: TRBV28
J: TRBJ2-5
size: few
D: .

CDR3: CASSLAREETQYF
DNA: TGCGCCAGCAGCTTGGCCAGGGAAGAGACCCAGTACTTC
V: TRBV7-2
J: TRBJ2-5
size: many
D: .

CDR3: CASSVSSGIHNEQFF
DNA: TGTGCCAGCAGCGTGTCTAGCGGGATCCACAATGAGCAGTTCTTC
V: TRBV7-2
J: TRBJ2-1
size: few
D: TRBD2

CDR3: CASRVGAGGNQETQYF
DNA: TGTGCCAGCAGGGTAGGGGCGGGAGGGAACCAAGAGACCCAGTACTTC
V: TRBV25-1
J: TRBJ2-5
size: .
D: TRBD2

CDR3: CSVSVDVNIQYF
DNA: TGCAGCGTGTCGGTGGACGTAAACATTCAGTACTTC
V: TRBV29-1
J: TRBJ2-4
size: few
D: .

CDR3: CATSRDPGQIQETQYF
DNA: TGTGCCACCAGCAGAGATCCGGGACAAATCCAAGAGACCCAGTACTTC
V: TRBV15
J: TRBJ2-5
size: .
D: .

CDR3: CASSYTPGTGFSNQPQHF
DNA: TGTGCCAGCAGTTACACGCCGGGGACAGGGTTTAGCAATCAGCCCCAGCATTTT
V: TRBV6-2/TRBV6-3
J: TRBJ1-5
size: .
D: TRBD1

CDR3: CSARTAGNTIYF
DNA: TGCAGCGCCCGGACAGCTGGAAACACCATATATTTT
V: TRBV29-1
J: TRBJ1-3
size: many
D: .

CDR3: CSAERLAGRNEQYF
DNA: TGCAGTGCTGAACGACTAGCGGGACGGAACGAGCAGTACTTC
V: TRBV20-1
J: TRBJ2-7
size: .
D: TRBD2

CDR3: CAWSVGVVQPYEQYF
DNA: TGTGCCTGGAGTGTCGGGGTGGTTCAACCCTACGAGCAGTACTTC
V: TRBV30
J: TRBJ2-7
size: .
D: .

CDR3: CASSGQGRYTDTQYF
DNA: TGTGCCAGCAGCGGACAGGGACGCTACACAGATACGCAGTATTTT
V: TRBV6-1
J: TRBJ2-3
size: few
D: TRBD1

CDR3: CTQRYAGDRGAVF
DNA: TGTACGCAGCGGTACGCAGGGGACCGGGGAGCTGTTTTT
V: TRBV6-2/TRBV6-3
J: TRBJ2-2
size: once
D: .

CDR3: CSASRGAGQPQHF
DNA: TGCAGTGCTTCCCGGGGGGCAGGGCAGCCCCAGCATTTT
V: TRBV20-1
J: TRBJ1-5
size: few
D: .

CDR3: CASREGQGSNVLTF
DNA: TGCGCCAGCAGGGAGGGACAGGGGTCCAACGTCCTGACTTTC
V: TRBV5-1
J: TRBJ2-6
size: .
D: TRBD1

CDR3: CASSGGGTSSLVAYNEQFF
DNA: TGTGCCAGCAGCGGGGGGGGGACTAGCTCCTTAGTGGCCTACAATGAGCAGTTCTTC
V: TRBV11-2
J: TRBJ2-1
size: .
D: TRBD2

CDR3: CASSQAGLLGYEQYF
DNA: TGCGCCAGCAGCCAAGCGGGACTCCTTGGTTACGAGCAGTACTTC
V: TRBV4-1
J: TRBJ2-7
size: .
D: .

CDR3: CASSNGLAVQDEQFF
DNA: TGCGCCAGCAGCAATGGACTAGCGGTGCAGGATGAGCAGTTCTTC
V: TRBV5-1
J: TRBJ2-1
size: few
D: TRBD2

CDR3: CSARVSGGIFTDTQYF
DNA: TGCAGTGCTAGAGTGTCAGGGGGTATTTTTACAGATACGCAGTATTTT
V: TRBV20-1
J: TRBJ2-3
size: .
D: TRBD1